The rows below give T cell receptor beta chains drawn from one sample of a study of T cell responses to AZD1222 COVID-19 vaccine. This table comes from immunoSEQ multiplex PCR, and its TCRdb copy is limited to in-frame clones, with some not included. The sample yields 99,000 or so clones, about 91% seen once. This material consisted of peripheral blood, taken on day 0 of AZD1222 vaccination. These receptors were taken from an adult in good health. Both conserved end residues are part of each CDR3. Each record gives: J gene, V gene, clone size, CDR3 length, D gene, CDR3 DNA, CDR3 protein. The D gene is left open where the match is weak. Clone size is shown for a subset of rows, as once, few, many or a class of expanded clone.

J: TRBJ1-4
V: TRBV4-1
size: NA
length: 18
D: TRBD1
DNA: TGCGCCAGCAGCCAAACTTTTTTTTCCGGGACAGTTAATGAAAAACTGTTTTTT
CDR3: CASSQTFFSGTVNEKLFF

J: TRBJ2-7
V: TRBV10-3
size: NA
length: 16
D: TRBD2
DNA: TGTGCCATCAGTGACCGAGGACTAGTGGGGAAGTACGAGCAGTACTTC
CDR3: CAISDRGLVGKYEQYF

J: TRBJ1-5
V: TRBV27
size: NA
length: 14
D: NA
DNA: TGTGCCACCAAGGATATTTATAGCAATCAGCCCCAGCATTTT
CDR3: CATKDIYSNQPQHF

J: TRBJ2-3
V: TRBV10-1
size: NA
length: 13
D: NA
DNA: TGCGCCAGCAGTCGGGGGCTGGCAGATACGCAGTATTTT
CDR3: CASSRGLADTQYF

J: TRBJ1-1
V: TRBV2
size: NA
length: 13
D: NA
DNA: TGTGCCAGCAGTGATCAGGGGTTAACTGAAGCTTTCTTT
CDR3: CASSDQGLTEAFF

J: TRBJ1-1
V: TRBV19
size: NA
length: 18
D: NA
DNA: TGTGCCAGTAGTGGGGTCAACCGTCTCCGGCTCCTACCCACTGAAGCTTTCTTT
CDR3: CASSGVNRLRLLPTEAFF

J: TRBJ1-5
V: TRBV7-6
size: NA
length: 16
D: TRBD1
DNA: TGTGCCAGCAGCTCGGGACAGGGGCGCTGGGATCAGCCCCAGCATTTT
CDR3: CASSSGQGRWDQPQHF

J: TRBJ1-3
V: TRBV28
size: NA
length: 15
D: NA
DNA: TGTGCCAGCAGCCCTATAATGTACTCTGGAAACACCATATATTTT
CDR3: CASSPIMYSGNTIYF

J: TRBJ2-1
V: TRBV18
size: NA
length: 14
D: TRBD1
DNA: TGTGCCAGCTCACCAAGGGGGCTTAACAATGAGCAGTTCTTC
CDR3: CASSPRGLNNEQFF

J: TRBJ2-7
V: TRBV7-6
size: few
length: 16
D: NA
DNA: TGTGCCAGCAGCTTAGTGTCGGGACACGCGTCCTACGAGCAGTACTTC
CDR3: CASSLVSGHASYEQYF

J: TRBJ2-7
V: TRBV12-2
size: once
length: 14
D: NA
DNA: TGTGCAACTTTTCAAACAGGGGGGCCCTACGAGCAGTACTTC
CDR3: CATFQTGGPYEQYF

J: TRBJ2-2
V: TRBV9
size: NA
length: 16
D: NA
DNA: TGTGCCAGCAGCGCCACTACTAGCCCGAACACCGGGGAGCTGTTTTTT
CDR3: CASSATTSPNTGELFF

J: TRBJ1-2
V: TRBV7-9
size: NA
length: 13
D: NA
DNA: TGTGCCAGCAGCTTTAACTCGGACTATGGCTACACCTTC
CDR3: CASSFNSDYGYTF

J: TRBJ2-2
V: TRBV11-1
size: once
length: 15
D: NA
DNA: TGTGCCAGCAGCGTATCAGGGGCCCCCCCCGGGGAGCTGTTTTTT
CDR3: CASSVSGAPPGELFF

J: TRBJ1-2
V: TRBV5-6
size: NA
length: 13
D: NA
DNA: TGTGCCAGCAGCCCTGGACGGAGTTATGGCTACACCTTC
CDR3: CASSPGRSYGYTF

J: TRBJ2-1
V: TRBV27
size: few
length: 14
D: NA
DNA: TGTGCCAGCAGAGGGTGGGGGGTTCACAATGAGCAGTTCTTC
CDR3: CASRGWGVHNEQFF

J: TRBJ1-5
V: TRBV18
size: NA
length: 16
D: TRBD1
DNA: TGTGCCAGCTCACCTTCGGTACAGGGGGTTAATCAGCCCCAGCATTTT
CDR3: CASSPSVQGVNQPQHF

J: TRBJ2-5
V: TRBV7-9
size: NA
length: 12
D: NA
DNA: TGTGCCAGCAGCTTAGTAGGGGAGACCCAGTACTTC
CDR3: CASSLVGETQYF

J: TRBJ1-1
V: TRBV25-1
size: NA
length: 14
D: NA
DNA: TGTGCCAGCAGTGAGCCAGGGAGGTCCACTGAAGCTTTCTTT
CDR3: CASSEPGRSTEAFF

J: TRBJ2-1
V: TRBV10-1
size: many
length: 14
D: NA
DNA: TGCGCCAGCAGTGAATCTCCTGGGGGTCTTGAGCAGTTCTTC
CDR3: CASSESPGGLEQFF

J: TRBJ1-5
V: TRBV30
size: NA
length: 13
D: NA
DNA: TGTGCCTGGAGTGCTAACTTTGTCCAGCCCCAGCATTTT
CDR3: CAWSANFVQPQHF

J: TRBJ2-1
V: TRBV7-9
size: NA
length: 13
D: NA
DNA: TGTGCCAGCAGCAACCTGGGCTACAATGAGCAGTTCTTC
CDR3: CASSNLGYNEQFF